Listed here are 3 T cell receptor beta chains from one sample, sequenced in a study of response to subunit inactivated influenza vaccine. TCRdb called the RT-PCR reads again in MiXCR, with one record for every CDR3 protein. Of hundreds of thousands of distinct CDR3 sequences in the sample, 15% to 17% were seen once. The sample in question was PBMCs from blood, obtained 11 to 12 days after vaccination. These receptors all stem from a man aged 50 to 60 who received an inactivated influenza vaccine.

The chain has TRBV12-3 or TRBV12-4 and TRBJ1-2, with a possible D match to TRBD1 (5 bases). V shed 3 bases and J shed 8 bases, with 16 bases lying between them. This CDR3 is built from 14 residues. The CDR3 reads CASSFLLRGGGYTF. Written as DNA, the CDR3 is TGTGCCAGCAGTTTCTTGTTGAGGGGTGGAGGCTACACCTTC.

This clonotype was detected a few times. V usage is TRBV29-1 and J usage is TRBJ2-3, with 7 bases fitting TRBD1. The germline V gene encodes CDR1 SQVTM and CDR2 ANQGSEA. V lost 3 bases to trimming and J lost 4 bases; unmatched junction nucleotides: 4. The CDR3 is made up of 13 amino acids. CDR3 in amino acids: CSVEYRGPDTQYF. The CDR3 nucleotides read TGCAGCGTTGAGTATAGGGGGCCAGATACGCAGTATTTT.

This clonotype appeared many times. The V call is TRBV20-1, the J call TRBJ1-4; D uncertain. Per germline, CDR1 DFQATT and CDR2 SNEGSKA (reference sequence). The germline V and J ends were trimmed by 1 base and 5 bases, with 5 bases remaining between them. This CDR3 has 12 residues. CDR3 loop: CSARVGNEKLFF. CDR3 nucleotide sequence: TGCAGTGCTAGAGTCGGGAATGAAAAACTGTTTTTT.